This T cell receptor (beta chain) stems from a study of blood T cell repertoires in COVID-19. The overall study: Sites in the United States, Italy and Spain provided acute and convalescent COVID-19 samples. In each case, the material was cDNA or gDNA derived from T cells, B-cell-depleted T cells, or PBMCs.

Source study methods: Counts of nucleated cells, estimated from reference gene primer amplification, were obtained. Here immunoSEQ multiplex PCR was the method, and the copy in TCRdb shows in-frame clones only, minus some. The D gene and trimming were derived from the DNA, and the V and J assignments and clone size from that table. The sample yields over 250,000 clones, about 92% seen once. Germline lookup yields CDR1 GTSNPN and CDR2 SVGIG (reference sequence). V dropped 3 bases and J dropped 0; count of bases not matched to a gene: 8. The CDR3 has 16 residues. The source of this sequence is a man aged 55 to 70 who had recovered from COVID-19. Sequenced sample: PBMCs or T cells enriched from blood (not recorded which). The V call is TRBV30, the J call TRBJ2-1; 7 bases match TRBD2. CDR3 region: CAWRVAGGSSYNEQFF. In nucleotides, the CDR3 is TGTGCCTGGAGGGTAGCCGGCGGGAGCTCCTACAATGAGCAGTTCTTC.